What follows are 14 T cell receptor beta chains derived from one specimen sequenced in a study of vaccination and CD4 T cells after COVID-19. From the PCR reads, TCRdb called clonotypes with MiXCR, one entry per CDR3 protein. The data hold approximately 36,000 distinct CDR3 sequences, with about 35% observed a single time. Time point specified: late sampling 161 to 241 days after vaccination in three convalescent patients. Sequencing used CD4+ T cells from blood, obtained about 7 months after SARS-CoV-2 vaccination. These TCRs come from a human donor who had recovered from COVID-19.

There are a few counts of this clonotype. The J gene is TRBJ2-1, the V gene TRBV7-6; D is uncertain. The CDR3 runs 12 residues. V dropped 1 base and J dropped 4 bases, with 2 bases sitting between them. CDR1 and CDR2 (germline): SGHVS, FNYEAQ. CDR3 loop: CASSLGYNEQFF. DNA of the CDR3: TGTGCCAGCAGCTTAGGATACAATGAGCAGTTCTTC. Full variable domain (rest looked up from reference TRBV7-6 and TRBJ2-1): GAGVSQSPRYKVTKRGQDVALRCDPISGHVSLYWYRQALGQGPEFLTYFNYEAQQDKSGLPNDRFSAERPEGSISTLTIQRTEQRDSAMYRCASSLGYNEQFFGPGTRLTVL.

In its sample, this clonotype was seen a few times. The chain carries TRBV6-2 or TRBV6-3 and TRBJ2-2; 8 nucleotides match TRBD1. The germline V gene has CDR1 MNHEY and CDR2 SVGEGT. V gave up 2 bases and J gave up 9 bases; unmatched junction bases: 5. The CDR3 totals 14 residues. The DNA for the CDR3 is TGTGCCAGCAGTTACCACCCAGGGGGCCGGGAGCTGTTTTTT. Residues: CASSYHPGGRELFF.

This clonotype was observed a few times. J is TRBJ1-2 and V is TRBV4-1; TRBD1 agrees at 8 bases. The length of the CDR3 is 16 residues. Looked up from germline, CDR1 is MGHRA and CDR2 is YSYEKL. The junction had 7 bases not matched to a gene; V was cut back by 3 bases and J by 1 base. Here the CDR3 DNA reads TGCGCCAGCAGCCAGCGCGACAGGGGCGGTAACTATGGCTACACCTTC. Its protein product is CASSQRDRGGNYGYTF.

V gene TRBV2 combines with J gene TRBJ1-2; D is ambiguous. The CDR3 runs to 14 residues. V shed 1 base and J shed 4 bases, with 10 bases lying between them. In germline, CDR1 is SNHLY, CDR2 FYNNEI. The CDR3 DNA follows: TGTGCCAGCAGTGAAGATCCGGTATTCTATGGCTACACCTTC. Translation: CASSEDPVFYGYTF.

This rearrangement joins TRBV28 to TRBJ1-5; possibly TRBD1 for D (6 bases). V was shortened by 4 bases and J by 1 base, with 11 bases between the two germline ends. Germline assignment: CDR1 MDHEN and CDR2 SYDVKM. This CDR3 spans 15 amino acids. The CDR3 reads CASSWYRVSNQPQHF. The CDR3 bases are TGTGCCAGCAGTTGGTACAGGGTGAGCAATCAGCCCCAGCATTTT.

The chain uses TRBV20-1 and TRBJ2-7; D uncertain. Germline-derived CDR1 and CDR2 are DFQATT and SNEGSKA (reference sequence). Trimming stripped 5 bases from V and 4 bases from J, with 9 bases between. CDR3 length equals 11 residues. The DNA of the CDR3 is TGCAGTGCTTCGGAGACTTACGAGCAGTACTTC. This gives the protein CSASETYEQYF.

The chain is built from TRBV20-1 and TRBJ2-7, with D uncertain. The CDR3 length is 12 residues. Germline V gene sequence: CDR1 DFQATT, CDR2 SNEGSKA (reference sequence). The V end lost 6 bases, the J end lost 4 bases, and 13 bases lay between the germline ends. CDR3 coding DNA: TGCAGTGCGGTTCCTGAAGGGTACGAGCAGTACTTC. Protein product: CSAVPEGYEQYF.

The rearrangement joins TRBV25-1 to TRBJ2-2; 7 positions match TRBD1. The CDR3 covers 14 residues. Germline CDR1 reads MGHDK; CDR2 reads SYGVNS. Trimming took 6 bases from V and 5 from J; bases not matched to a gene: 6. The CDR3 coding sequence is TGTGCCAGCAGGAAACAGGGGATTACCGGGGAGCTGTTTTTT. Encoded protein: CASRKQGITGELFF.

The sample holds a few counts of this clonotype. The CDR3 region has the DNA TGTGCCAGCAGTCCCCGGACAGGGAGGGGTTTGACAGATACGCAGTATTTT. Residues: CASSPRTGRGLTDTQYF. V usage is TRBV27 and J usage is TRBJ2-3; D possibly corresponds to TRBD1 (8 bases). The germline gives CDR1 MNHEY, CDR2 SMNVEV (reference sequence). V dropped 5 bases and J dropped 3 bases, with 21 bases sitting between them. This CDR3 is built from 17 residues.

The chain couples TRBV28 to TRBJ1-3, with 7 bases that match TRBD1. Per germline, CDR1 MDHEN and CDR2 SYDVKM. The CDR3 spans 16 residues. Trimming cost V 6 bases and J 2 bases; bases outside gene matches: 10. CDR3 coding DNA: TGTGCCAGCAGATCCAACCACAGGGGCCCTGGAAACACCATATATTTT. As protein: CASRSNHRGPGNTIYF.

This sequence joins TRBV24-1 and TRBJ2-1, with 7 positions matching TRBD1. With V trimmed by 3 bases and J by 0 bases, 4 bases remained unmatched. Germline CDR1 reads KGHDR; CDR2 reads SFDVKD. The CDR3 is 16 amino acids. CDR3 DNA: TGTGCCACCAGTGATCCTGACAGGGCCTCCTACAATGAGCAGTTCTTC. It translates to CATSDPDRASYNEQFF.

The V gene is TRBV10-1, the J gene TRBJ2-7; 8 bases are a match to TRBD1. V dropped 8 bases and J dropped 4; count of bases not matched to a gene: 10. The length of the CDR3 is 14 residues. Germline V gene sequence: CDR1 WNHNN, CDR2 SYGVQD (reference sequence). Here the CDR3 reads CASFWTGIPYEQYF. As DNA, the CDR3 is TGCGCCAGCTTTTGGACAGGGATTCCTTACGAGCAGTACTTC.

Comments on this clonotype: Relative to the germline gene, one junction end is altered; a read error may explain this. The CDR3 loop reads CASSLGGGQGEVF. Written as DNA, the CDR3 is TGTGCCAGCAGTTTAGGGGGGGGACAGGGAGAGGTCTTC. The chain is built from TRBV12-3 or TRBV12-4 and TRBJ1-2; TRBD1 agrees at 9 bases. This CDR3 is built from 13 residues.

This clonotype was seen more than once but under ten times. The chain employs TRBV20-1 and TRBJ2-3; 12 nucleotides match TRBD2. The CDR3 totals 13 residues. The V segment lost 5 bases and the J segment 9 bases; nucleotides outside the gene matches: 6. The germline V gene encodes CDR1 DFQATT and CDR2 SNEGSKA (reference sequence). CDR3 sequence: CSAEGLAGGTQYF. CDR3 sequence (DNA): TGCAGTGCTGAGGGGCTAGCGGGAGGGACGCAGTATTTT.